This T cell receptor beta chain was identified during a study of a mutant IDH1 vaccine in newly diagnosed glioma. Across the whole study: The start of vaccination came 4-6 weeks after radiotherapy alone, or with temozolomide cycles. Sex distribution of treated patients was approximately 60% male and around 40% female; mean age was around 40 years.

This clone was seen more than once but under ten times. The antigen is undetermined. Study-level results: Pseudoprogression appeared unlinked to shifts in leading peripheral T cell clonotypes. Across multiple MHC alleles, 93.3% of patients had vaccine-induced responses.

The sample's time point: week 23, last vaccination. The content of each vaccine dose was 300 ug of mutant IDH1 20-mer peptide, and topical imiquimod accompanied it. Measured with immunoSEQ multiplex PCR; TCRdb has only the in-frame clones, and not every one. The sample holds 35,000 to 50,000 clones; approximately 90% are singletons and the top ten take about 3.9%. This CDR3 contains 15 residues. CDR1 and CDR2 from the germline V gene are SGHRS and YFSETQ. With 4 bases removed from V and 0 bases from J, the gap between germline ends came to 10 bases. The sequencing here drew on PBMCs, taken from a glioma patient whose treatment included an IDH1 peptide vaccine. The chain links TRBV5-1 to TRBJ2-2; D unclear. The receptor's source is a man in his forties or fifties with glioma. The CDR3 region has the DNA TGCGCCAGCAGCCCATCTAGAGCGAACACCGGGGAGCTGTTTTTT. This gives the protein CASSPSRANTGELFF. The variable domain in full, with the rest retrieved from reference TRBV5-1 and TRBJ2-2, is KAGVTQTPRYLIKTRGQQVTLSCSPISGHRSVSWYQQTPGQGLQFLFEYFSETQRNKGNFPGRFSGRQFSNSRSEMNVSTLELGDSALYLCASSPSRANTGELFFGEGSRLTVL.